This T cell receptor (beta chain) was retrieved from a study of T cell changes during pregnancy in multiple sclerosis. The method was immunoSEQ multiplex PCR; TCRdb's version includes in-frame clones alone and lacks a portion of them. The repertoire consists of fewer than 40,000 clones, with 75% to 90% occurring once and the leading ten covering approximately 10%. Germline V CDR1 and CDR2: MDHEN, SYDVKM. CDR3 length equals 20 residues. Trimming removed 3 bases from V and 8 bases from J, with 32 bases in between. The sequence came from a female donor with multiple sclerosis, enrolled in a pregnancy study. J is TRBJ2-1 and V is TRBV28, with D possibly TRBD2 on 6 matching bases. Sequencing was performed on CD8+ T cells from peripheral blood mononuclear cells, taken in the second trimester of pregnancy. Here the CDR3 DNA reads TGTGCCAGCAGTTTCGAGAGGGAGTTTAGCGGTCCCTACCTGGGGGATGAGCAGTTCTTC. It codes for CASSFEREFSGPYLGDEQFF.